The rows below give T cell receptor beta chains drawn from one sample of a study of T-cell reconstitution after alpha-beta-depleted transplantation in children. TCRdb re-derived calls from the PCR reads in MiXCR, one entry per CDR3 protein. The sample carries 230,000 or so distinct CDR3 sequences, approximately 9.8% recorded once. Sequenced here: PBMCs from the stem cell graft donor, sampled from the stem cell graft. The receptors shown here come from a human donor who donated a stem cell graft to a child with SCID. CDR3s include the opening cysteine and the closing phenylalanine or tryptophan. A D gene is named only where the DNA matches it firmly. Clone size, where shown, is once, few, many, or a class for clones that have expanded.

D gene: -
clone size: many
V gene: TRBV3-1
J gene: TRBJ1-4
CDR3 DNA: TGTGCCAGCAGCCAAGAGGTGACCGGCAAACTGTTTTTT
CDR3 protein: CASSQEVTGKLFF

D gene: TRBD1
clone size: few
V gene: TRBV6-5
J gene: TRBJ1-4
CDR3 DNA: TGTGCCAGCAGTTACGGACAGGGTAAAAGTGAAAAACTGTTTTTT
CDR3 protein: CASSYGQGKSEKLFF

D gene: TRBD1
clone size: -
V gene: TRBV5-1
J gene: TRBJ2-5
CDR3 DNA: TGCGCCAGCAGTCTTGGACAGGGGGCCATGGAGGCCCAGTACTTC
CDR3 protein: CASSLGQGAMEAQYF

D gene: TRBD1
clone size: few
V gene: TRBV12-3/TRBV12-4
J gene: TRBJ1-1
CDR3 DNA: TGTGCCAGCAGTCCCAGGACCGACAGGGGACGGCGGAACACTGAAGCTTTCTTT
CDR3 protein: CASSPRTDRGRRNTEAFF

D gene: -
clone size: many
V gene: TRBV12-3/TRBV12-4
J gene: TRBJ2-7
CDR3 DNA: TGTGCCAGCAGTCCTGGACAGAGCCCGTCCTACGAGCAGTACTTC
CDR3 protein: CASSPGQSPSYEQYF

D gene: -
clone size: many
V gene: TRBV12-3/TRBV12-4
J gene: TRBJ1-5
CDR3 DNA: TGTGCCAGCAGTTCTAGGGGGAATCAGCCCCAGCATTTT
CDR3 protein: CASSSRGNQPQHF

D gene: -
clone size: many
V gene: TRBV5-1
J gene: TRBJ1-4
CDR3 DNA: TGCGCCAGCAGCCCTTTCGGGACTAATGAAAAACTGTTTTTT
CDR3 protein: CASSPFGTNEKLFF

D gene: TRBD1
clone size: many
V gene: TRBV5-1
J gene: TRBJ1-1
CDR3 DNA: TGCGCCAGCAGGTCGACAGGGCCCAACACTGAAGCTTTCTTT
CDR3 protein: CASRSTGPNTEAFF

D gene: -
clone size: many
V gene: TRBV6-5
J gene: TRBJ1-1
CDR3 DNA: TGTGCCAGCAGTTACGCGGTAGGATGGACTGAAGCTTTCTTT
CDR3 protein: CASSYAVGWTEAFF

D gene: -
clone size: -
V gene: TRBV7-6
J gene: TRBJ2-2
CDR3 DNA: TGTGCCAGCAGCCATTTTTCAGGGACCGGGGAGCTGTTTTTT
CDR3 protein: CASSHFSGTGELFF

D gene: TRBD1
clone size: many
V gene: TRBV3-1
J gene: TRBJ2-7
CDR3 DNA: TGTGCCAGCAGCCCGTTAGACAGGGGCTACTACGAGCAGTACTTC
CDR3 protein: CASSPLDRGYYEQYF

D gene: TRBD1
clone size: -
V gene: TRBV18
J gene: TRBJ2-1
CDR3 DNA: TGTGCCAGCTCACCTAAGCAGGGGGCCTACAATGAGCAGTTCTTC
CDR3 protein: CASSPKQGAYNEQFF

D gene: TRBD1
clone size: -
V gene: TRBV12-3/TRBV12-4
J gene: TRBJ1-4
CDR3 DNA: TGTGCCAGCACAACAGGGGGCTCTAATGAAAAACTGTTTTTT
CDR3 protein: CASTTGGSNEKLFF

D gene: -
clone size: many
V gene: TRBV5-6
J gene: TRBJ2-5
CDR3 DNA: TGTGCCAGCAGTGAGGATCCCACGGGGACCCAGTACTTC
CDR3 protein: CASSEDPTGTQYF

D gene: TRBD1
clone size: -
V gene: TRBV2
J gene: TRBJ2-7
CDR3 DNA: TGTGCCAGCACCTCGGGACAGTCCTTCGAGCAGTACTTC
CDR3 protein: CASTSGQSFEQYF

D gene: TRBD2
clone size: many
V gene: TRBV20-1
J gene: TRBJ2-5
CDR3 DNA: TGCAGTGCTAGACCACTAGCGGGGGGGACGTTCCAAGAGACCCAGTACTTC
CDR3 protein: CSARPLAGGTFQETQYF

D gene: TRBD1
clone size: many
V gene: TRBV9
J gene: TRBJ2-5
CDR3 DNA: TGTGCCAGCAGCGTGGGGACAGCGTACCAAGAGACCCAGTACTTC
CDR3 protein: CASSVGTAYQETQYF

D gene: -
clone size: few
V gene: TRBV18
J gene: TRBJ1-2
CDR3 DNA: TGTGCCAGCTCACCCACCACCTATGGCTACACCTTC
CDR3 protein: CASSPTTYGYTF

D gene: -
clone size: -
V gene: TRBV11-2
J gene: TRBJ1-4
CDR3 DNA: TGTGCCAGCAGCCCGGCGGCAGGGGCTAATGAAAAACTGTTTTTT
CDR3 protein: CASSPAAGANEKLFF

D gene: TRBD1
clone size: -
V gene: TRBV20-1
J gene: TRBJ1-1
CDR3 DNA: TGCAGTGCTAGACCCTACAGGGGCGGACCAGACACTGAAGCTTTCTTT
CDR3 protein: CSARPYRGGPDTEAFF

D gene: -
clone size: -
V gene: TRBV12-2
J gene: TRBJ2-5
CDR3 DNA: TGTGCAAGTCGCTCGTCGACTCGTCAAGAGACCCAGTACTTC
CDR3 protein: CASRSSTRQETQYF

D gene: -
clone size: many
V gene: TRBV6-5
J gene: TRBJ1-1
CDR3 DNA: TGTGCCAGCAGCCAAGGGGTTGGAGGCACCACTGAAGCTTTCTTT
CDR3 protein: CASSQGVGGTTEAFF

D gene: -
clone size: many
V gene: TRBV7-2
J gene: TRBJ2-5
CDR3 DNA: TGTGCCAGCAGCTTAGGACGCGGTGGGGAGACCCAGTACTTC
CDR3 protein: CASSLGRGGETQYF

D gene: TRBD1
clone size: many
V gene: TRBV10-3
J gene: TRBJ2-1
CDR3 DNA: TGTGCCATCAGGGACAGGACAGGAGACTCCTACAATGAGCAGTTCTTC
CDR3 protein: CAIRDRTGDSYNEQFF

D gene: TRBD2
clone size: many
V gene: TRBV24-1
J gene: TRBJ2-3
CDR3 DNA: TGTGCCACCAGTGATCGGACTAGCGGGGTGAGGGGGACAGATACGCAGTATTTT
CDR3 protein: CATSDRTSGVRGTDTQYF